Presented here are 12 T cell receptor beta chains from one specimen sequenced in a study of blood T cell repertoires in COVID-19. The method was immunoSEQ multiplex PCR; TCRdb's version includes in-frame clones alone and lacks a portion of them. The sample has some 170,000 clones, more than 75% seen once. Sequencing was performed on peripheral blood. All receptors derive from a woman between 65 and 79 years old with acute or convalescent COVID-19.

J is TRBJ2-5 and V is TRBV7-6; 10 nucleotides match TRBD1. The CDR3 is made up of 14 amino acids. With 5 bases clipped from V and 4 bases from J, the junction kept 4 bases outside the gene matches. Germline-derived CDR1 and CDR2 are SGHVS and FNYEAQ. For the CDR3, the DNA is TGTGCCAGCAGCGCGAGGACAGGGGGAGAGACCCAGTACTTC. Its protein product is CASSARTGGETQYF.

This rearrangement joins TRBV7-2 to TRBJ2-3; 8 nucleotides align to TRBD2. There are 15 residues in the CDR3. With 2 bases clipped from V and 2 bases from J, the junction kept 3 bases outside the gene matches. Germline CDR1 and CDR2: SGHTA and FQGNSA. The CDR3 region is CASSLQRGTTDTQYF. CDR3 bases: TGTGCCAGCAGCTTACAGCGGGGGACCACAGATACGCAGTATTTT.

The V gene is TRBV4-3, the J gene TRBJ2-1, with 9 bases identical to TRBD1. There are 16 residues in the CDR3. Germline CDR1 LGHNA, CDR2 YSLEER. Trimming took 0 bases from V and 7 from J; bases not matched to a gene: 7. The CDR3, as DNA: TGCGCCAGCAGCCAAGAAAGTGGGACAGGGTGGAATGAGCAGTTCTTC. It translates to CASSQESGTGWNEQFF.

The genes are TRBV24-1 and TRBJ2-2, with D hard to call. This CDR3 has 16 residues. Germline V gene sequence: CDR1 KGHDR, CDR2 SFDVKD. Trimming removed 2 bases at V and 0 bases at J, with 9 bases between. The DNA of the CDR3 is TGTGCCACCAGTGATTCTGTCGGTACGAACACCGGGGAGCTGTTTTTT. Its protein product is CATSDSVGTNTGELFF.

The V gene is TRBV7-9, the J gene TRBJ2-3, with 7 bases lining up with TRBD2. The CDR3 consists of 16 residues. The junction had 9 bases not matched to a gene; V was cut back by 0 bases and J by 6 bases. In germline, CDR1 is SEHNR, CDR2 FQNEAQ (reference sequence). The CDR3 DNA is TGTGCCAGCAGCTTAGCGGGGACTACGATACAGGATACGCAGTATTTT. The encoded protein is CASSLAGTTIQDTQYF.

CDR3 in amino acids: CASSEGTGSNYGYTF. CDR3 nucleotides: TGCGCCAGCAGCGAGGGGACAGGCTCTAACTATGGCTACACCTTC. The J gene is TRBJ1-2, the V gene TRBV5-1; 8 nucleotides match TRBD1. Looked up from germline, CDR1 is SGHRS and CDR2 is YFSETQ. Trimming took 4 bases from V and 0 from J; bases not matched to a gene: 5. This CDR3 comprises 15 residues.

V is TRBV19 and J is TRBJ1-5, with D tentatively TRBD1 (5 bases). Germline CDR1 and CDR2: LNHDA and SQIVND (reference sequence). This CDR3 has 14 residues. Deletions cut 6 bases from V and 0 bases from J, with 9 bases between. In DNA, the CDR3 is TGTGCCAGTAGCGGGACTTATAGCAATCAGCCCCAGCATTTT. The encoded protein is CASSGTYSNQPQHF. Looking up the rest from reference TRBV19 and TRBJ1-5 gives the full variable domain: DGGITQSPKYLFRKEGQNVTLSCEQNLNHDAMYWYRQDPGQGLRLIYYSQIVNDFQKGDIAEGYSVSREKKESFPLTVTSAQKNPTAFYLCASSGTYSNQPQHFGDGTRLSIL.

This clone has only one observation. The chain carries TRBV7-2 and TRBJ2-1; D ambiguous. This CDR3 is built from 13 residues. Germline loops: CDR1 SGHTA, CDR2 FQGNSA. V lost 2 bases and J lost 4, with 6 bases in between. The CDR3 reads CASSLRSYNEQFF. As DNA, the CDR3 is TGTGCCAGCAGCTTACGCAGTTACAATGAGCAGTTCTTC.

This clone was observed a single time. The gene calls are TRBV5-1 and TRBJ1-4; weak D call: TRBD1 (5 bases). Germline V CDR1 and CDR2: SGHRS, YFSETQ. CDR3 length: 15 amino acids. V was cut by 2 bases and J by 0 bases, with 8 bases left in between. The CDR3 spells CASSLQDATNEKLFF. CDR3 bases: TGCGCCAGCAGCTTACAGGACGCAACTAATGAAAAACTGTTTTTT.

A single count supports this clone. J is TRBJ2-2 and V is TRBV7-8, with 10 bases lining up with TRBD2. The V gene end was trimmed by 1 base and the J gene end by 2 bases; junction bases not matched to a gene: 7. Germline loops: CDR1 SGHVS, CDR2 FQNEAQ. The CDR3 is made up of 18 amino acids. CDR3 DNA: TGTGCCAGCAGCTTAGTTCCCGGGACTAGCGCAAACACCGGGGAGCTGTTTTTT. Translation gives CASSLVPGTSANTGELFF. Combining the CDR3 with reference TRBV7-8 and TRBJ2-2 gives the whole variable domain GAGVSQSPRYKVAKRGQDVALRCDPISGHVSLFWYQQALGQGPEFLTYFQNEAQLDKSGLPSDRFFAERPEGSVSTLKIQRTQQEDSAVYLCASSLVPGTSANTGELFFGEGSRLTVL.

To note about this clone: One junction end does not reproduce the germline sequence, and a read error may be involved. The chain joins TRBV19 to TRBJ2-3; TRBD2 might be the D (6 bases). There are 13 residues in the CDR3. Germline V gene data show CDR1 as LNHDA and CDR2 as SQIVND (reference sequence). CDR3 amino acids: CASSIALAETQYF. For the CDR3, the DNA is TGTGCCAGTAGTATAGCACTAGCAGAAACGCAGTATTTT. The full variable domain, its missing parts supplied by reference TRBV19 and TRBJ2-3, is DGGITQSPKYLFRKEGQNVTLSCEQNLNHDAMYWYRQDPGQGLRLIYYSQIVNDFQKGDIAEGYSVSREKKESFPLTVTSAQKNPTAFYLCASSIALAETQYFGPGTRLTVL.

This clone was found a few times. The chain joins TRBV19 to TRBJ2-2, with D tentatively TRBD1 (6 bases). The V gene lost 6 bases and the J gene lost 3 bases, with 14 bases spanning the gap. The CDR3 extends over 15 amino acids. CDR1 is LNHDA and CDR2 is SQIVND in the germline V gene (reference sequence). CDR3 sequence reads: CASSPEGGYTGELFF. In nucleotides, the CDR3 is TGTGCCAGTAGCCCGGAAGGGGGTTACACCGGGGAGCTGTTTTTT.